Listed here are 21 T cell receptor beta chains from one sample, sequenced in a study of cytomegalovirus exposure and HLA in healthy donors. Primers included in the PCR were 60 Vbeta and 13 Jbeta primers. Sequencing was performed with immunoSEQ multiplex PCR; in TCRdb, only in-frame clones are kept and a portion is missing. Found here are tens of thousands of clones, around 77% of them singletons; the top ten hold 8.4%. Specimen: PBMCs. The receptors originated from a woman aged 25 to 39 in good health and CMV-seropositive.

V is TRBV30 and J is TRBJ2-2; 8 nucleotides match TRBD1. V shed 7 bases, J shed 3 bases, and the junction held 7 bases outside the gene matches. This CDR3 has 14 residues. Germline V gene lookup returns CDR1 GTSNPN and CDR2 SVGIG (reference sequence). CDR3 nucleotide sequence: TGTGCCTTGTCAGGGGGCTTTCACACCGGGGAGCTGTTTTTT. Encoded protein: CALSGGFHTGELFF.

The V and J genes are TRBV11-2 and TRBJ2-1; 11 bases map to TRBD2. The CDR3 spans 15 residues. The J segment lost 8 bases and the V segment lost 1 base, leaving 4 bases of the junction unmatched. Germline assignment: CDR1 SGHAT and CDR2 FQNNGV. CDR3 residues: CASSLGASGGYEQFF. As DNA, the CDR3 is TGTGCCAGCAGCTTAGGGGCTAGCGGGGGGTATGAGCAGTTCTTC.

The rearrangement joins TRBV6-5 to TRBJ1-2; TRBD1 aligns across 11 bases. CDR3 length: 15 amino acids. Germline V gene lookup returns CDR1 MNHEY and CDR2 SVGAGI. V lost 2 bases and J lost 5; bases outside the gene matches: 4. The DNA of the CDR3 is TGTGCCAGCAGTTACCGGGGACAGGGGGTGTATGGCTACACCTTC. It encodes CASSYRGQGVYGYTF.

This chain joins TRBV10-1 and TRBJ2-3; no clear D gene. The V end was cut by 5 bases, the J end by 3 bases, with 9 bases between. The CDR3 is 13 amino acids. The germline gives CDR1 WNHNN, CDR2 SYGVQD (reference sequence). Here the CDR3 reads CASSPPSTDTQYF. CDR3 sequence (DNA): TGCGCCAGCAGTCCCCCATCAACAGATACGCAGTATTTT.

The chain combines TRBV18 with TRBJ2-7, with 10 bases matching TRBD2. Germline V gene lookup returns CDR1 KGHSH and CDR2 LQKENI. With V trimmed by 3 bases and J by 3 bases, 5 bases remained unmatched. This CDR3 contains 15 residues. CDR3 sequence (DNA): TGTGCCAGCTCACCCCCGGGACTAGCGCTCTACGAGCAGTACTTC. It translates to CASSPPGLALYEQYF.

The CDR3 region is CAWSVSGGYGYTF. The CDR3 nucleotides are TGTGCCTGGAGTGTATCAGGGGGCTATGGCTACACCTTC. The chain is built from TRBV30 and TRBJ1-2, with 7 nucleotides matching TRBD1. The CDR3 has 13 residues. V gave up 0 bases and J gave up 4 bases; unmatched junction bases: 2. Germline V gives CDR1 GTSNPN, CDR2 SVGIG (reference sequence).

The genes are TRBV2 and TRBJ2-1, with D uncertain. Germline V gives CDR1 SNHLY, CDR2 FYNNEI. The CDR3 covers 13 residues. Between the trimmed V and J ends, which lost 5 bases and 4 bases, there was a span of 9 bases. CDR3 bases: TGTGCCAGCAGTACTGCCCTATACAATGAGCAGTTCTTC. Protein product: CASSTALYNEQFF.

This clone was seen a few times. The junction differs from germline at one of its ends, possibly a read error. This chain connects TRBV13 to TRBJ1-2; D gene uncertain. The V gene's germline CDR1 is PRHDT and CDR2 FYEKMQ (reference sequence). There are 13 residues in the CDR3. CDR3 protein: CASSPPGSHPYPF. The CDR3, as DNA: TGTGCCAGCAGCCCCCCGGGTTCCCATCCCTACCCCTTC.

This clone was observed a single time. The CDR3 nucleotides read TGTGCCAGCAGAGGGAGGGGGAGCAATCAGCCCCAGCATTTT. It encodes CASRGRGSNQPQHF. The chain joins TRBV6-4 to TRBJ1-5; D possibly corresponds to TRBD1 (6 bases). The CDR3 covers 14 residues. The V end lost 6 bases, the J end lost 1 base, and 10 bases lay between the germline ends. Germline V gene data show CDR1 as MRHNA and CDR2 as SNTAGT.

The CDR3 is CAIRPGGGNTIYF. The DNA for the CDR3 is TGTGCCATCAGGCCAGGGGGAGGAAACACCATATATTTT. This chain uses TRBV10-3 with TRBJ1-3, with 7 bases that match TRBD1. The CDR3 is 13 residues long. Germline values: CDR1 ENHRY, CDR2 SYGVKD. The J segment lost 4 bases and the V segment lost 6 bases, leaving 3 bases of the junction unmatched.

The chain joins TRBV6-6 to TRBJ1-1; 8 nucleotides line up with TRBD1. Looked up from germline, CDR1 is MNHNY and CDR2 is SVGAGI (reference sequence). Germline trimming cut 10 bases from V and 0 bases from J; bases unmatched to any gene: 7. The CDR3 covers 14 residues. For the CDR3, the DNA is TGTGCCATACGGACAGGGCTAATGAACACTGAAGCTTTCTTT. Encoded protein: CAIRTGLMNTEAFF.

The gene calls are TRBV30 and TRBJ2-7; possibly TRBD1 for D (6 bases). Trimming shortened V by 5 bases and J by 3 bases, and 17 bases separated the two germline ends. Germline CDR1 is GTSNPN and CDR2 is SVGIG (reference sequence). This CDR3 has 14 amino acids. The CDR3 reads CAWEDSSENYEQYF. The CDR3 region has the DNA TGTGCCTGGGAGGACAGCTCCGAAAACTACGAGCAGTACTTC. Using reference TRBV30 and TRBJ2-7 for the parts outside the CDR3, the full variable domain is SQTIHQWPATLVQPVGSPLSLECTVEGTSNPNLYWYRQAAGRGLQLLFYSVGIGQISSEVPQNLSASRPQDRQFILSSKKLLLSDSGFYLCAWEDSSENYEQYFGPGTRLTVT.

The chain carries TRBV5-1 and TRBJ2-5; 15 bases fit TRBD2. Germline-derived CDR1 and CDR2 are SGHRS and YFSETQ. This CDR3 contains 22 residues. The V and J ends lost 4 bases and 1 base, in that order; junction bases with no gene match: 20. CDR3 sequence: CASSPGLAGGLSYYGIQETQYF. CDR3 nucleotide sequence: TGCGCCAGCAGCCCGGGACTAGCGGGGGGCCTAAGCTACTACGGAATCCAAGAGACCCAGTACTTC.

This chain uses TRBV7-9 with TRBJ2-7; perhaps TRBD1 as D (5 bases). V lost 8 bases and J 7 bases, leaving 18 bases between the germline ends. The CDR3 has 13 amino acids. Germline V gene sequence: CDR1 SEHNR, CDR2 FQNEAQ (reference sequence). In DNA, the CDR3 is TGTGCCAGCGCCCAAGACTCAGGGAAAGAGCAGTACTTC. Translating gives CASAQDSGKEQYF.

The genes are TRBV27 and TRBJ1-2, with TRBD1 as a possible D gene (5 bases). The V and J ends lost 0 bases and 7 bases respectively, with 15 bases between them. Germline CDR1 and CDR2: MNHEY and SMNVEV (reference sequence). This CDR3 has 15 amino acids. CDR3 amino acids: CASSLSGGVLVGYTF. The CDR3 DNA reads TGTGCCAGCAGTTTATCCGGGGGGGTTCTCGTTGGCTACACCTTC.

CDR3: CASSLAEGARRDTEAFF. The CDR3 nucleotides read TGCGCCAGCAGCTTGGCAGAGGGGGCGCGGAGGGACACTGAAGCTTTCTTT. This rearrangement joins TRBV5-1 to TRBJ1-1; TRBD1 matches at 7 bases. V was clipped by 0 bases and J by 3 bases; unmatched bases: 11. This CDR3 comprises 17 residues. Germline lookup yields CDR1 SGHRS and CDR2 YFSETQ.

To note about this clone: Other DNA sequences of this sample code for an identical CDR3. This chain uses TRBV7-8 with TRBJ1-1; 7 positions match TRBD1. Germline values: CDR1 SGHVS, CDR2 FQNEAQ. The CDR3 is 13 residues long. Trimming took 1 base from V and 11 from J; bases not matched to a gene: 7. CDR3 protein: CASSLEGGGGAFF. DNA for the CDR3: TGTGCCAGCAGCTTAGAAGGGGGCGGGGGGGCTTTCTTT. The complete variable domain, with remaining parts taken from reference TRBV7-8 and TRBJ1-1, reads GAGVSQSPRYKVAKRGQDVALRCDPISGHVSLFWYQQALGQGPEFLTYFQNEAQLDKSGLPSDRFFAERPEGSVSTLKIQRTQQEDSAVYLCASSLEGGGGAFFGQGTRLTVV.

For the CDR3, the DNA is TGTGCCAGTAGTATCCAGCGGGGGGGCTACAATGAGCAGTTCTTC. It is translated as CASSIQRGGYNEQFF. The chain couples TRBV19 to TRBJ2-1; 10 nucleotides match TRBD2. The CDR3 length is 15 residues. CDR1 and CDR2 from the germline V gene are LNHDA and SQIVND (reference sequence). V gave up 3 bases and J gave up 3 bases; unmatched junction bases: 2. The full variable domain, rest sourced from reference TRBV19 and TRBJ2-1, is DGGITQSPKYLFRKEGQNVTLSCEQNLNHDAMYWYRQDPGQGLRLIYYSQIVNDFQKGDIAEGYSVSREKKESFPLTVTSAQKNPTAFYLCASSIQRGGYNEQFFGPGTRLTVL.

The V call is TRBV6-5, the J call TRBJ1-2; D perhaps matches TRBD1 (6 bases). The germline CDR1 and CDR2 sequences are MNHEY and SVGAGI. The CDR3 is made up of 16 amino acids. V was clipped by 4 bases and J by 3 bases, with 18 bases between them. The CDR3 loop is CASSSKGGEVHYGYTF. The CDR3 DNA is TGTGCCAGCAGTTCAAAGGGGGGGGAGGTCCACTATGGCTACACCTTC.

The V call is TRBV25-1, the J call TRBJ2-5; D might be TRBD2 (7 bases). The CDR3 runs to 15 residues. Germline V gene lookup returns CDR1 MGHDK and CDR2 SYGVNS. The V end lost 7 bases, the J end lost 2 bases, and 17 bases lay between the germline ends. CDR3 loop: CASTNRGGSQETQYF. In nucleotides, the CDR3 is TGTGCCAGCACTAATAGGGGGGGGTCGCAAGAGACCCAGTACTTC.

V and J are TRBV28 and TRBJ1-2; TRBD1 is a possible D gene (6 bases). The V gene lost 6 bases and the J gene lost 4 bases, with 15 bases spanning the gap. CDR3 size: 14 residues. Germline CDR1 reads MDHEN; CDR2 reads SYDVKM. CDR3 amino acids: CASRRPGQPYGYTF. The CDR3 region has the DNA TGTGCCAGCAGGCGCCCCGGACAGCCCTATGGCTACACCTTC.